This T cell receptor beta chain was captured by sequencing in a study of T-cell reconstitution after alpha-beta-depleted transplantation in children. The CDR3 is 15 residues long. The V and J ends lost 1 base and 5 bases, in that order; junction bases with no gene match: 5. Per the germline V gene, CDR1 is LNHNV and CDR2 is YYDKDF (reference sequence). Construction of the TCRbeta library involved unique molecular identifiers. One entry per CDR3 protein results from TCRdb running MiXCR on the PCR reads. The top ten clones hold 13% to 15% of a sample with more than 400,000 distinct CDR3 sequences, roughly an eighth of them seen once.

The clonotype originates from a female patient between 2 and 15 years old who had a stem cell transplant for aplastic anemia, so the T cells may come from the graft donor. The gene calls are TRBV15 and TRBJ2-3; 8 bases match TRBD1. The sample consisted of PBMCs, mostly from graft donor cells, taken 180 days after TCRalphabeta/CD19-depleted stem cell transplant. The CDR3: CATSRVGRGQDTQYF. Written as DNA, the CDR3 is TGTGCCACCAGCAGAGTTGGCAGGGGGCAAGATACGCAGTATTTT.